This T cell receptor (beta chain) originates from a study of blood T cell repertoires in COVID-19. Across the study: COVID-19 samples, acute and convalescent, were from the United States, Italy and Spain.

How the authors handled the data: For nucleated cells, counts were estimated from reference gene primer amplification. Data came from immunoSEQ multiplex PCR; TCRdb stores just in-frame clones and leaves some out. V and J calls and clone size come straight from that table; D and trimming were deduced from the DNA. The sample consists of roughly 130,000 clones, about 86% of them appearing once. The CDR3 spans 16 residues. Germline CDR1 and CDR2: GTSNPN and SVGIG (reference sequence). V shed 0 bases and J shed 1 base, with 10 bases lying between them. This chain links TRBV30 with TRBJ2-6, with D maybe TRBD1 (6 bases). The receptor was derived from a woman aged 50 to 60 with acute or convalescent COVID-19. The sequenced sample consisted of peripheral blood. The CDR3 spells CAWSVQGQSGANVLTF. CDR3 sequence (DNA): TGTGCCTGGAGTGTACAGGGCCAATCTGGGGCCAACGTCCTGACTTTC.